This TCR beta chain was profiled in a study of blood T cell repertoires in COVID-19 (TCRdb year 2020). Regarding the research as a whole: The collaborator samples originated in the United States, Italy and Spain and spanned the acute and convalescent phases of COVID-19. The sample metadata nearly always contained a de-identified subject ID, COVID-19 status, age in years and sex. The samples were drawn from two sources: the first 160 participants of the ongoing ImmuneRACE study, and 1,200 or so subjects contributed by 6 global collaborators. HLA class I and class II types, where available, came from metadata supplied by the sample provider rather than from assay-based typing. The prospective study material was composed of cDNA or gDNA derived from T cells, B-cell-depleted T cells, or PBMCs. The repertoires were made available in a free public database intended to serve as a resource for research on the immune response to SARS-CoV-2. The dataset comprised deeply sampled blood TCRbeta repertoires from subjects exposed to, actively infected with, or recovered from COVID-19. Study-level results and caveats: The quantity of clinical and demographic metadata differed by source and by participant and was supplied without curation.

Participants in the prospective study were aged roughly 18 to 95 years, lived in over 20 United States geographic areas, and enrolled through a virtual design. To assign participants to cohorts, the prospective study relied on clinical history that participants themselves reported in a screening survey and a study questionnaire. Each participant in the prospective study had whole blood, serum and a nasopharyngeal or oropharyngeal swab collected by mobile phlebotomists. Participants in the prospective study had the option to provide additional blood draws and questionnaires over a roughly two-month period. Prospective study blood samples were shipped either frozen or at room temperature before DNA extraction. The immunoSEQ Assay, a bias-controlled multiplex PCR, was used to amplify TCRbeta CDR3 regions from genomic DNA. For the original study's pipeline: The number of nucleated cells in each sample was estimated by amplification of reference gene primers within the assay. To quantify the absolute abundance of each unique TCRbeta CDR3 rearrangement, sequence reads were collapsed and filtered. Productive Simpson clonality was computed per sample as the square root of Simpson's diversity index over productive rearrangements. The immuneACCESS repertoire file appears here via TCRdb, limited to in-frame rearrangements. These files lack a portion of the clones; in checked studies, under half of the deficit traces to unresolved V genes, and the cause of the others is not known. The D gene and trimming were derived from the DNA, and the V and J assignments and clone size from that table. The sample table contains 270,000 or so clones; only one count was recorded for roughly 90% of them. The ten biggest clones cover under 3% of the sample.

In the case of this clone: The antigen it binds to is not known. Qualities for individual bases were not recorded, and no much larger clone is one base off.

Reading from cysteine to phenylalanine, the CDR3 counts 14 amino acids. Solely the CDR3 DNA is kept, with 42 bases framed from the first base. CDR1 and CDR2, looked up from the germline V gene (reference sequence), are GTSNPN and SVGIG. The V end loses 0 bases and the J end loses 0 bases, and a stretch of 8 bases separates them. The receptor comes from a woman in her thirties or forties with acute COVID-19. The V gene is TRBV30 and the J gene is TRBJ1-1; the D gene remains uncertain. The material sequenced was PBMCs or T cells enriched from blood (not recorded which). CDR3 reads: CAWSVGHMNTEAFF. The DNA sequence follows: TGTGCCTGGAGTGTGGGCCACATGAACACTGAAGCTTTCTTT.